A selection of T cell receptor beta chains follows, all from one sample in a study of cytomegalovirus exposure and HLA in healthy donors. Libraries were prepared by immunoSEQ multiplex PCR; TCRdb keeps only in-frame clonotypes and omits some of them. The repertoire table contains around 140,000 clones. The specimen was PBMCs. Source of these receptors: a woman in her forties in good health and CMV-seropositive. Both conserved end residues are part of each CDR3. The D gene is left open where the match is weak.

V gene	J gene	D gene	CDR3 protein	CDR3 DNA
TRBV28	TRBJ2-5	TRBD2	CASRSPGLAETQYF	TGTGCCAGCAGATCTCCGGGACTAGCGGAGACCCAGTACTTC
TRBV5-1	TRBJ2-7	TRBD2	CASSTGLAGGSPNYEQYF	TGCGCCAGCAGCACGGGACTAGCGGGAGGATCACCGAATTACGAGCAGTACTTC
TRBV29-1	TRBJ2-2	TRBD1	CSVRQGAGGELFF	TGCAGCGTCAGACAGGGGGCGGGCGGGGAGCTGTTTTTT
TRBV2	TRBJ2-1	TRBD2	CASSDSGGSYNEQFF	TGTGCCAGCAGTGATAGCGGGGGCTCCTACAATGAGCAGTTCTTC
TRBV29-1	TRBJ2-7	NA	CSVEAAYEQYF	TGCAGCGTTGAAGCGGCCTACGAGCAGTACTTC
TRBV27	TRBJ1-1	NA	CASSWGGVNTEAFF	TGTGCCAGCAGTTGGGGAGGGGTGAACACTGAAGCTTTCTTT
TRBV6-6	TRBJ2-1	TRBD2	CASRSLAANEQFF	TGTGCCAGCAGGTCACTAGCGGCCAATGAGCAGTTCTTC
TRBV28	TRBJ1-2	NA	CASSLILGQGYGYTF	TGTGCCAGCAGTTTAATCTTGGGGCAGGGCTATGGCTACACCTTC
TRBV11-3	TRBJ1-1	NA	CASSLAMNTEAFF	TGTGCCAGCAGCTTAGCAATGAACACTGAAGCTTTCTTT
TRBV5-4	TRBJ2-1	NA	CASSLDRGPYNEQFF	TGTGCCAGCAGCCTTGACAGAGGCCCCTACAATGAGCAGTTCTTC
TRBV14	TRBJ1-1	NA	CASSRAGGAPTEAFF	TGTGCCAGCAGCCGAGCCGGGGGGGCGCCGACTGAAGCTTTCTTT
TRBV19	TRBJ1-2	TRBD1	CASSAPVGTGMAGYTF	TGTGCCAGTAGTGCACCGGTGGGGACAGGGATGGCTGGCTACACCTTC
TRBV28	TRBJ2-3	TRBD2	CASSLPSGRDTQYF	TGTGCCAGCAGTTTACCTAGCGGGAGAGATACGCAGTATTTT
TRBV7-8	TRBJ1-1	NA	CASSLTRELKNTEAFF	TGTGCCAGCAGCTTAACGAGGGAGTTGAAGAACACTGAAGCTTTCTTT
TRBV2	TRBJ1-5	NA	CASSERTAQDQPQHF	TGTGCCAGCAGTGAACGGACAGCTCAAGATCAGCCCCAGCATTTT
TRBV11-2	TRBJ2-2	TRBD1	CASSRQGQRPGELFF	TGTGCCAGCAGCCGACAGGGACAGAGGCCCGGGGAGCTGTTTTTT
TRBV4-3	TRBJ2-3	NA	CASSQDWERGTDTQYF	TGCGCCAGCAGCCAAGATTGGGAGCGGGGCACAGATACGCAGTATTTT
TRBV6-1	TRBJ1-3	TRBD1	CASSGPYRGRNSNTIYF	TGTGCCAGCAGTGGACCGTACAGGGGCCGAAACTCAAACACCATATATTTT
TRBV11-3	TRBJ2-7	NA	CASSSDSSSYEQYF	TGTGCCAGCAGCTCCGACAGTTCCTCCTACGAGCAGTACTTC
TRBV6-5	TRBJ1-3	NA	CASRQDRDKGDTIYF	TGTGCCAGCAGGCAAGACCGGGACAAAGGAGACACCATATATTTT
TRBV5-1	TRBJ2-2	TRBD2	CASSLRAGGPNTGELFF	TGCGCCAGCAGCTTGCGGGCGGGAGGCCCGAACACCGGGGAGCTGTTTTTT
TRBV5-5	TRBJ1-1	NA	CASSVLEGITEAFF	TGTGCCAGCAGCGTCTTGGAGGGGATAACTGAAGCTTTCTTT
TRBV7-9	TRBJ2-7	NA	CASSLEYEQYF	TGTGCCAGCAGCTTGGAGTACGAGCAGTACTTC
TRBV7-2	TRBJ1-2	TRBD1	CASSLYPGGYGYTF	TGTGCCAGCAGCTTATATCCAGGGGGCTATGGCTACACCTTC
TRBV29-1	TRBJ2-5	TRBD2	CSVEPGLATGTQYF	TGCAGCGTTGAACCGGGACTAGCGACGGGGACCCAGTACTTC
TRBV5-4	TRBJ2-1	TRBD2	CASSGLAGGNEQFF	TGTGCCAGCTCCGGGCTAGCGGGAGGAAATGAGCAGTTCTTC
TRBV7-2	TRBJ2-7	NA	CASSLPSRDEQYF	TGTGCCAGCAGCTTGCCCTCACGGGACGAGCAGTACTTC
TRBV5-4	TRBJ2-1	TRBD2	CASSLGPFAGGNEQFF	TGTGCCAGCAGCTTGGGACCCTTCGCGGGAGGGAATGAGCAGTTCTTC
TRBV6-5	TRBJ2-3	NA	CASRSALTQYF	TGTGCCAGCAGGAGTGCCCTTACGCAGTATTTT
TRBV9	TRBJ1-2	TRBD1	CASSAYDRGNYGYTF	TGTGCCAGCAGCGCGTACGACAGGGGAAACTATGGCTACACCTTC
TRBV25-1	TRBJ1-1	NA	CASSFPGHGNTEAFF	TGTGCCAGCAGTTTCCCGGGACACGGGAACACTGAAGCTTTCTTT
TRBV12-5	TRBJ2-1	TRBD2	CASGPGLAGGGAYNEQFF	TGTGCTAGTGGCCCCGGACTAGCGGGAGGGGGGGCCTACAATGAGCAGTTCTTC
TRBV28	TRBJ1-2	NA	CASSSPDGIPVNYGYTF	TGTGCCAGCAGTTCACCAGACGGGATCCCTGTTAACTATGGCTACACCTTC
TRBV29-1	TRBJ2-5	NA	CSVPTGETQYF	TGCAGCGTCCCTACCGGAGAGACCCAGTACTTC
TRBV9	TRBJ1-3	NA	CASSVAEGSGNTIYF	TGTGCCAGCAGCGTAGCTGAGGGTTCCGGAAACACCATATATTTT
TRBV7-7	TRBJ2-2	TRBD1	CASSPGTGAGELFF	TGTGCCAGCAGCCCGGGGACAGGGGCAGGGGAGCTGTTTTTT
TRBV2	TRBJ2-5	TRBD1	CASRHRGTGVETQYF	TGTGCCAGCAGACACCGCGGGACAGGGGTAGAGACCCAGTACTTC
TRBV18	TRBJ2-7	TRBD1	CASSPQTGQGAREQYF	TGTGCCAGCTCACCACAGACGGGACAGGGGGCGCGTGAGCAGTACTTC
TRBV2	TRBJ2-1	TRBD2	CASSGWTSGTGEQFF	TGTGCCAGCAGTGGATGGACTAGCGGGACCGGTGAGCAGTTCTTC
TRBV28	TRBJ2-4	NA	CASSGRDSLAKNIQYF	TGTGCCAGCAGTGGCCGGGACTCATTAGCCAAAAACATTCAGTACTTC
TRBV13	TRBJ1-1	NA	CASSSFNTEAFF	TGTGCCAGCAGCTCCTTTAACACTGAAGCTTTCTTT
TRBV6-5	TRBJ2-2	TRBD2	CASRPGGSNTGELFF	TGTGCCAGCAGACCGGGAGGCTCGAACACCGGGGAGCTGTTTTTT
TRBV2	TRBJ2-7	TRBD2	CASSDEGLEAGTSDEQYF	TGTGCCAGCAGTGATGAGGGGCTAGAAGCCGGGACTAGCGACGAGCAGTACTTC
TRBV14	TRBJ1-1	NA	CASSQVGAGQAFF	TGTGCCAGCAGCCAAGTAGGGGCAGGGCAAGCTTTCTTT
TRBV5-1	TRBJ1-4	NA	CASSIRGEGKLFF	TGCGCCAGCAGCATCCGAGGCGAGGGAAAACTGTTTTTT
TRBV5-1	TRBJ1-3	NA	CASSLDRVTGNTIYF	TGCGCCAGCAGCTTGGACCGAGTCACGGGAAACACCATATATTTT
TRBV15	TRBJ1-5	NA	CATSIPGGNQPQHF	TGTGCCACCAGCATACCGGGGGGCAATCAGCCCCAGCATTTT
TRBV7-3	TRBJ2-7	TRBD2	CASSLTGTSGPYEQYF	TGTGCCAGCAGCTTAACTGGAACTAGCGGTCCCTACGAGCAGTACTTC
TRBV29-1	TRBJ2-7	TRBD2	CSVVGGVSYEQYF	TGCAGCGTCGTTGGGGGGGTGTCCTACGAGCAGTACTTC
TRBV19	TRBJ1-2	NA	CASTSQGPNAYGYTF	TGTGCCAGTACGTCGCAGGGCCCCAATGCCTATGGCTACACCTTC
TRBV28	TRBJ2-3	NA	CASTVAEGSTDTQYF	TGTGCCAGCACCGTAGCGGAAGGGAGTACAGATACGCAGTATTTT